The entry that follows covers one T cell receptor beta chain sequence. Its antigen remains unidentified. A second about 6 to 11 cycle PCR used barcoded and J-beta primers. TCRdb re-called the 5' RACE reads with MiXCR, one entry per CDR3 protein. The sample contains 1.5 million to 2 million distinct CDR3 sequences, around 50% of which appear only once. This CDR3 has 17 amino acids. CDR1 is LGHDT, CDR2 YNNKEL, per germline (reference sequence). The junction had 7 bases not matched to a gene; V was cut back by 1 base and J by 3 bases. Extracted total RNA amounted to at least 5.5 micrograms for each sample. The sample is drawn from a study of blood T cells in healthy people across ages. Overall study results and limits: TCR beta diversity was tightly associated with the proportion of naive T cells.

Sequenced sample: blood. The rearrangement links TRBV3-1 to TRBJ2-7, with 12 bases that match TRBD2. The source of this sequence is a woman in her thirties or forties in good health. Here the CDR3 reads CASSQGRLAGASYEQYF. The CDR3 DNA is TGTGCCAGCAGCCAAGGCCGACTAGCGGGGGCCAGCTACGAGCAGTACTTC.